Sequencing of this T cell receptor beta chain was carried out in a study of blood T cell repertoires in COVID-19. Background on the study: Nucleic acid was either cDNA or gDNA, and it came from T cells, B-cell-depleted T cells, or PBMCs.

Authors' data handling: Amplification with reference gene primers provided the estimates of nucleated cell counts. The assay was immunoSEQ multiplex PCR, and TCRdb's table has in-frame clones only and misses some. V, J and clone size reflect that table, while D and trimming were determined from the DNA. The sample records 60,000 to 75,000 clones, around 87% being singletons. The V end lost 5 bases, the J end lost 6 bases, and 17 bases lay between the germline ends. Germline-derived CDR1 and CDR2 are MDHEN and SYDVKM. The CDR3 length is 15 residues. This clone has only a few counts. Material: peripheral blood. This sequence originates from a man aged 50 or older with active COVID-19. This chain links TRBV28 with TRBJ1-5; D may be TRBD1 (6 bases). For the CDR3, the DNA is TGTGCCAGCAGTCCACAGGGCAGATGGGGTCAGCCCCAGCATTTT. Translation: CASSPQGRWGQPQHF.